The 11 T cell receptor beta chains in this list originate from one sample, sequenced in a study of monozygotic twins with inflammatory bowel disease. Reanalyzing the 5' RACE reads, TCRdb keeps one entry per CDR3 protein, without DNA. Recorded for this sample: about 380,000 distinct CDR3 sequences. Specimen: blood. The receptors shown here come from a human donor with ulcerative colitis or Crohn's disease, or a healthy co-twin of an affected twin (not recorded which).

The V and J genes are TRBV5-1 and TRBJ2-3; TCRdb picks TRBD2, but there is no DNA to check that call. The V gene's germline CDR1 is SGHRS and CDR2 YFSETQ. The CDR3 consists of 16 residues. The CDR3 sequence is CASIRLGHGGTDTQYF. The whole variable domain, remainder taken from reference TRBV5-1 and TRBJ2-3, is KAGVTQTPRYLIKTRGQQVTLSCSPISGHRSVSWYQQTPGQGLQFLFEYFSETQRNKGNFPGRFSGRQFSNSRSEMNVSTLELGDSALYLCASIRLGHGGTDTQYFGPGTRLTVL.

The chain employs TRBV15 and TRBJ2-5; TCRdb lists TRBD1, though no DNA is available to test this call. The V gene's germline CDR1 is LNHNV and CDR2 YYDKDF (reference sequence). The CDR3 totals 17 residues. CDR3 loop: CATSYPTDRVFRETQYF.

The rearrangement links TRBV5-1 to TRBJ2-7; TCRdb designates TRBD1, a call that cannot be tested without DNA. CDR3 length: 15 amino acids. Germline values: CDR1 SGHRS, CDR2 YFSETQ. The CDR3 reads CASSLGGTGGNEQYF.

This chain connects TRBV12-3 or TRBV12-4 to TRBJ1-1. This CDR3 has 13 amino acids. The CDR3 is CASSPRGGEEAFF.

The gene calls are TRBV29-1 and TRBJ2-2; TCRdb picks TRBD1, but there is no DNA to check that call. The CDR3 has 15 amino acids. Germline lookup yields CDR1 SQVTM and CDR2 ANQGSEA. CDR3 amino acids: CSVVTGLGDTGELFF.

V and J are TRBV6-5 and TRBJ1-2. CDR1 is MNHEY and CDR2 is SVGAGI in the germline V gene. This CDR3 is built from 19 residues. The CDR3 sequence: CASSYGLRGPETQNYGYTF.

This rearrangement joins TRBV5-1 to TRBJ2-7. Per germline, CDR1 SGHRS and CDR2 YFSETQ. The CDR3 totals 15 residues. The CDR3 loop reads CASSPATALSYEQYF.

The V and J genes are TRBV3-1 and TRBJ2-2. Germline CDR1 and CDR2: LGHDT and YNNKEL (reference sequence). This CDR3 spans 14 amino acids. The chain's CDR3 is CASSLKSNTGELFF.

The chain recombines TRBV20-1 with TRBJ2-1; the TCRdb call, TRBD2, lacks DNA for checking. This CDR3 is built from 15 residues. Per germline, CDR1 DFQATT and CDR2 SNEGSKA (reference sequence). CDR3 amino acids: CSAGRDSSSYNEQFF.

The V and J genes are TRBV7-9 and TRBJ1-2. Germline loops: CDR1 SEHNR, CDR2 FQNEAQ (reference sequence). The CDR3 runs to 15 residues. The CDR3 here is CASSREVLNNYGYTF.

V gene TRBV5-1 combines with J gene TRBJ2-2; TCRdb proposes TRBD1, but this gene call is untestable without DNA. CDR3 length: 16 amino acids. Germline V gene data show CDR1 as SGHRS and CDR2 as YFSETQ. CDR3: CASSLGDRLLTGELFF.